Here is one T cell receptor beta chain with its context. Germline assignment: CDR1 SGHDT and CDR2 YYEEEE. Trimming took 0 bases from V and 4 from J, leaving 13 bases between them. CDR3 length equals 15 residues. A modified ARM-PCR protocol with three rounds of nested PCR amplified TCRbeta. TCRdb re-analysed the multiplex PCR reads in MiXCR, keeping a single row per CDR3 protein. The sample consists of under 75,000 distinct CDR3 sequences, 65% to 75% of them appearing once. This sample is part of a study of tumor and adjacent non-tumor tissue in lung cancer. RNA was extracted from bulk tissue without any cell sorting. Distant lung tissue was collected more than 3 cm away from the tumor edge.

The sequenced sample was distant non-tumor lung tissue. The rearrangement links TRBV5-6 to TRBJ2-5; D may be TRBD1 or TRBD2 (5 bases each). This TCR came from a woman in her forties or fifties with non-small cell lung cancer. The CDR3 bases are TGTGCCAGCAGCTTGGGTCCGGGGCCGGGAGAGACCCAGTACTTC. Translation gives CASSLGPGPGETQYF. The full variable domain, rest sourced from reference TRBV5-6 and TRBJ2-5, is DAGVTQSPTHLIKTRGQQVTLRCSPKSGHDTVSWYQQALGQGPQFIFQYYEEEERQRGNFPDRFSGHQFPNYSSELNVNALLLGDSALYLCASSLGPGPGETQYFGPGTRLLVL.